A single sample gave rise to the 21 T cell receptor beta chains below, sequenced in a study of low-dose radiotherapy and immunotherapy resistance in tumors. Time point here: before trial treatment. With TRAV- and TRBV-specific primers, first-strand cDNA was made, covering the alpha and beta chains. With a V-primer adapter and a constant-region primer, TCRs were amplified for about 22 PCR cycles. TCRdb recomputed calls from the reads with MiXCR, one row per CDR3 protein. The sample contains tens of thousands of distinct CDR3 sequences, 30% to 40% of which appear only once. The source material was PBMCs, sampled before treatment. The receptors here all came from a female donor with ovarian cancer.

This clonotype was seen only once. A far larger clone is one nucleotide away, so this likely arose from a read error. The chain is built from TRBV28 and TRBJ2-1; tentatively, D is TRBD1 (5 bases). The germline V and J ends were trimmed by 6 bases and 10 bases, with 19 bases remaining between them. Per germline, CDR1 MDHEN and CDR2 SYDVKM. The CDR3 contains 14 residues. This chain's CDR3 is CASSDTGPTYEQFF. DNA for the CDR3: TGTGCCAGCAGCGACACAGGACCGACCTACGAGCAGTTCTTC.

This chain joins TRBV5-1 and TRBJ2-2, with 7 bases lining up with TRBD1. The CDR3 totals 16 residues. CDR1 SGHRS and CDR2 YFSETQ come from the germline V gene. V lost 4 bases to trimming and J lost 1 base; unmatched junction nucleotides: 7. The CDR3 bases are TGCGCCAGCAGCCAAACAGGGGCCAGGAACACCGGGGAGCTGTTTTTT. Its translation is CASSQTGARNTGELFF.

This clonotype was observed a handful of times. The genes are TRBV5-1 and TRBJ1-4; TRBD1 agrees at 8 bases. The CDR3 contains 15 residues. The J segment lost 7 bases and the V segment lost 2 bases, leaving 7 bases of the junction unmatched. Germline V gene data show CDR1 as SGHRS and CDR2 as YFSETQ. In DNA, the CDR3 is TGCGCCAGCAGCTTTGGGGACAGGCGAGGTGAAAAACTGTTTTTT. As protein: CASSFGDRRGEKLFF.

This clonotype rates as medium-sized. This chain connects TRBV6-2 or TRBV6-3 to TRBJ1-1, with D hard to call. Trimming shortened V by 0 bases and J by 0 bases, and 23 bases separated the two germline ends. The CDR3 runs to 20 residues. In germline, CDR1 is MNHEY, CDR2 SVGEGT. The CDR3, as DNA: TGTGCCAGCAGTTACTCGGGAGGTTCCACGGCAAGCTACATGAACACTGAAGCTTTCTTT. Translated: CASSYSGGSTASYMNTEAFF.

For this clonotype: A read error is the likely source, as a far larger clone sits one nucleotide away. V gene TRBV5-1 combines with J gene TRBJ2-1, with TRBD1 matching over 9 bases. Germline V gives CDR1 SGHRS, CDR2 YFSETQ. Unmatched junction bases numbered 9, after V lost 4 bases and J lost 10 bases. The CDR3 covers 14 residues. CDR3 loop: CASSDQTGGYEQFF. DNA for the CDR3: TGCGCCAGCAGCGACCAGACAGGGGGATACGAGCAGTTCTTC.

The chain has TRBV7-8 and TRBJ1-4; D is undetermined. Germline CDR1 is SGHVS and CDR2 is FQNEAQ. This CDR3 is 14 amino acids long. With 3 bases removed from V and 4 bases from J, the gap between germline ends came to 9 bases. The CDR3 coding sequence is TGTGCCAGCAGCTTCAACAGTAATAATGAAAAACTGTTTTTT. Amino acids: CASSFNSNNEKLFF.

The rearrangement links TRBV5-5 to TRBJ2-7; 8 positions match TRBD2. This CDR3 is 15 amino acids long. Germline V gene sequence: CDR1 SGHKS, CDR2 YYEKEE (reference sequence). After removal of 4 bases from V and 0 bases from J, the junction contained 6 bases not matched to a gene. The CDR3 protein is CASSLQAGDSYEQYF. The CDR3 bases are TGTGCCAGCAGCCTACAAGCGGGAGACTCCTACGAGCAGTACTTC.

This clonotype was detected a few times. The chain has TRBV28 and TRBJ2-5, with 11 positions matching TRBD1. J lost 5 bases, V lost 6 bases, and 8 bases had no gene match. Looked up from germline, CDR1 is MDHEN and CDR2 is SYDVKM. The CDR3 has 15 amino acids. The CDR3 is CASSTGQGVWETQYF. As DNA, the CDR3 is TGTGCCAGCAGCACGGGACAGGGGGTTTGGGAGACCCAGTACTTC.

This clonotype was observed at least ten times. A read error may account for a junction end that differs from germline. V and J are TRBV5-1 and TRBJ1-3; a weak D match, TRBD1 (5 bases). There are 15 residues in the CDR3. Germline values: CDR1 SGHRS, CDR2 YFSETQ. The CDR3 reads CASSLDRGSGNTIYF. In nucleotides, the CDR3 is TGTGCCAGCAGCTTGGATAGGGGTTCCGGAAACACCATATATTTT.

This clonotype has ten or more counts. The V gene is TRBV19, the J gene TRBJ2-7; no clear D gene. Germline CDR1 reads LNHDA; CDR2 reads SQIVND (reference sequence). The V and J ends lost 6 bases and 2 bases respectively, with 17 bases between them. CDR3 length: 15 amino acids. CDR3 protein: CASRLRGELTYEQYF. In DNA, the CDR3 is TGTGCCAGTAGGCTTCGTGGTGAGCTCACCTACGAGCAGTACTTC.

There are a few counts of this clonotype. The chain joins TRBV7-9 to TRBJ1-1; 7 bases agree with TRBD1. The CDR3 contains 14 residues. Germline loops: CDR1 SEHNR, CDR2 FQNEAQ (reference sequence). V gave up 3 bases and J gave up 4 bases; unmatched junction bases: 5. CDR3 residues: CASSFAGGATEAFF. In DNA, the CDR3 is TGTGCCAGCAGCTTCGCAGGGGGGGCCACTGAAGCTTTCTTT.

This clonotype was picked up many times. The CDR3, as DNA: TGTGCCAGCACCCTGAGGGAGGACTCCTACAATGAGCAGTTCTTC. This translates into CASTLREDSYNEQFF. The genes are TRBV2 and TRBJ2-1, with a weak D call TRBD2 (6 bases). The CDR3 extends over 15 amino acids. V was clipped by 7 bases and J by 0 bases, with 13 bases between them. CDR1 is SNHLY and CDR2 is FYNNEI in the germline V gene. The variable domain in full, with the rest retrieved from reference TRBV2 and TRBJ2-1, is EPEVTQTPSHQVTQMGQEVILRCVPISNHLYFYWYRQILGQKVEFLVSFYNNEISEKSEIFDDQFSVERPDGSNFTLKIRSTKLEDSAMYFCASTLREDSYNEQFFGPGTRLTVL.

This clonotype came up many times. The CDR3 here is CASSYTRDSWQFF. The CDR3 nucleotides read TGTGCCAGCAGTTACACCAGGGACAGTTGGCAGTTCTTC. The chain couples TRBV6-2 or TRBV6-3 to TRBJ2-1, with 7 bases that match TRBD1. The V gene's germline CDR1 is MNHEY and CDR2 SVGEGT. The V gene end was trimmed by 2 bases and the J gene end by 12 bases; junction bases not matched to a gene: 7. The CDR3 spans 13 residues.

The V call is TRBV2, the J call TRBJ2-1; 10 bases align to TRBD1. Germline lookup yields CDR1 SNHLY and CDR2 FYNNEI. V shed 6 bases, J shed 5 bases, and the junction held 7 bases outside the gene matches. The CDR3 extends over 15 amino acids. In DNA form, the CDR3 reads TGTGCCAGCAGACTTCGACAGGGGGCGAACAATGAGCAGTTCTTC. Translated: CASRLRQGANNEQFF.

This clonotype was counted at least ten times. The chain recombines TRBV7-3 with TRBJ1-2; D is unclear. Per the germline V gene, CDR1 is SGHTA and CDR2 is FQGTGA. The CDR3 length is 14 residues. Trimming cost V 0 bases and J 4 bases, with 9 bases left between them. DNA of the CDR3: TGTGCCAGCAGCTTAACAGGAGCGACCTATGGCTACACCTTC. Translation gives CASSLTGATYGYTF. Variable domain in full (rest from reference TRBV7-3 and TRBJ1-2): GAGVSQTPSNKVTEKGKYVELRCDPISGHTALYWYRQSLGQGPEFLIYFQGTGAADDSGLPNDRFFAVRPEGSVSTLKIQRTERGDSAVYLCASSLTGATYGYTFGSGTRLTVV.

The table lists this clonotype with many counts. The CDR3 reads CASSSPEETQYF. The CDR3 bases are TGTGCCAGCAGTTCCCCGGAAGAGACCCAGTACTTC. V gene TRBV28 combines with J gene TRBJ2-5, with no clear D. Trimming left V 4 bases short and J 3 bases short, with 6 bases between. In germline, CDR1 is MDHEN, CDR2 SYDVKM. The CDR3 covers 12 residues.

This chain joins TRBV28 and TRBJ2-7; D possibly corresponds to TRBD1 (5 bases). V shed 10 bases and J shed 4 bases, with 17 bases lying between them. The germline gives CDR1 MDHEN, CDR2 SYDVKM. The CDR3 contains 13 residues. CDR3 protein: CATSTEDFYEQYF. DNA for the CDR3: TGTGCCACATCGACAGAAGACTTTTACGAGCAGTACTTC.

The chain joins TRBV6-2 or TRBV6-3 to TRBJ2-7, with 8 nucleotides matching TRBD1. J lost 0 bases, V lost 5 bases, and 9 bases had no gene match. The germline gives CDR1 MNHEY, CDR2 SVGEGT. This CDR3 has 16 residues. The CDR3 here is CASSEVPGTGSYEQYF. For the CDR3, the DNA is TGTGCCAGCAGTGAAGTTCCCGGGACAGGCTCCTACGAGCAGTACTTC.

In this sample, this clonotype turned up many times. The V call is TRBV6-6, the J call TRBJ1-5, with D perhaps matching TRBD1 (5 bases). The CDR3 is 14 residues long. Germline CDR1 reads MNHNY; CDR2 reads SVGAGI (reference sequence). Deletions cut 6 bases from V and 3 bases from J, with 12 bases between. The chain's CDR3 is CASSFDRNNQPQHF. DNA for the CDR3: TGTGCCAGCAGCTTCGACAGAAACAATCAGCCCCAGCATTTT.

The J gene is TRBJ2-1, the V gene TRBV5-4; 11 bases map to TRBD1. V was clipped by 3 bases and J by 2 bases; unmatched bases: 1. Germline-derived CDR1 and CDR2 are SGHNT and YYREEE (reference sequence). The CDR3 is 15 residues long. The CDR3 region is CASSSDRGPYNEQFF. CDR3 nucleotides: TGTGCCAGCAGCTCGGACAGGGGGCCCTACAATGAGCAGTTCTTC.

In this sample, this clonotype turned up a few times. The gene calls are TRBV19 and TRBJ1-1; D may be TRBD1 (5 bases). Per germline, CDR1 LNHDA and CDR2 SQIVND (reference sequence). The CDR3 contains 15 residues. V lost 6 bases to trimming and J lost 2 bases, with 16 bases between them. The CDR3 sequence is CASRSRGEGNTEAFF. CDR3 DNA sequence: TGTGCCAGTAGATCGAGAGGGGAGGGTAACACTGAAGCTTTCTTT.